Below, 16 T cell receptor beta chains from the same sample are listed, as sequenced in a study of identical twins. TCRdb used MiXCR to reprocess the 5' RACE reads, holding one entry per CDR3 protein. This table holds about 900,000 distinct CDR3 sequences, 10% to 15% found once. This sample was also put to use in a study of yellow fever vaccine responses in identical twins.

Sequencing was done on a sample of PBMCs. The source is a woman between 18 and 29 years old in good health.

The chain links TRBV5-6 to TRBJ2-5; TRBD2 matches 11 bases. Germline CDR1 and CDR2: SGHDT and YYEEEE. The CDR3 loop spans 16 amino acids. After removal of 3 bases from V and 3 bases from J, the junction contained 7 bases not matched to a gene. For the CDR3, the DNA is TGTGCCAGCAGCTCCCCCGGGACTAGCGGAAAAGAGACCCAGTACTTC. Protein sequence: CASSSPGTSGKETQYF.

There are a few counts of this clonotype. The chain has TRBV4-2 and TRBJ2-1; 11 bases are shared with TRBD2. Germline V gene data show CDR1 as LGHNA and CDR2 as YNFKEQ. This CDR3 is 16 amino acids long. J was trimmed by 7 bases and V by 4 bases; bases with no gene match: 9. The CDR3 sequence: CASSPGLAGGDNEQFF. The DNA of the CDR3 is TGTGCCAGCAGCCCGGGGCTAGCGGGAGGAGATAATGAGCAGTTCTTC.

This rearrangement joins TRBV18 to TRBJ2-1, with D maybe TRBD2 (5 bases). Germline V CDR1 and CDR2: KGHSH, LQKENI. Between the trimmed V and J ends, which lost 3 bases and 8 bases, there was a span of 11 bases. The CDR3 is made up of 13 amino acids. The DNA of the CDR3 is TGTGCCAGCTCACCGACCGGGGAGTATGAGCAGTTCTTC. Its protein is CASSPTGEYEQFF.

The table lists this clonotype with a few counts. The chain recombines TRBV20-1 with TRBJ2-1; TRBD2 aligns across 10 bases. V shed 5 bases, J shed 7 bases, and the junction held 8 bases outside the gene matches. The CDR3 loop spans 14 amino acids. Germline V lookup: CDR1 DFQATT, CDR2 SNEGSKA (reference sequence). CDR3 region: CSAEKAGGPNEQFF. CDR3 DNA sequence: TGCAGTGCTGAGAAAGCGGGAGGGCCAAATGAGCAGTTCTTC.

In its sample, this clonotype was seen a few times. The V gene is TRBV5-1, the J gene TRBJ2-1; 14 bases are a match to TRBD2. This CDR3 is 17 amino acids long. Trimming removed 8 bases from V and 4 bases from J; junction bases left unmatched: 11. CDR1 is SGHRS, CDR2 YFSETQ, per germline. The CDR3 protein is CASSTSGGALSYNEQFF. DNA for the CDR3: TGCGCCAGTTCGACTAGCGGGGGGGCCTTGTCTTACAATGAGCAGTTCTTC.

This clonotype was observed a handful of times. The chain employs TRBV20-1 and TRBJ2-7, with 10 bases aligning to TRBD2. This CDR3 has 15 amino acids. J was trimmed by 7 bases and V by 2 bases; bases with no gene match: 11. CDR1 is DFQATT and CDR2 is SNEGSKA in the germline V gene (reference sequence). CDR3 amino acids: CSARLGTSVGGEQYF. Written as DNA, the CDR3 is TGCAGTGCTAGACTCGGGACTAGCGTCGGGGGGGAGCAGTACTTC.

This clonotype has only a few counts. The V and J genes are TRBV20-1 and TRBJ1-5; weak D call: TRBD1 (6 bases). With 3 bases removed from V and 6 bases from J, the gap between germline ends came to 18 bases. This CDR3 contains 15 residues. The germline V gene encodes CDR1 DFQATT and CDR2 SNEGSKA (reference sequence). CDR3 DNA sequence: TGCAGTGCTAGTAGGGGCCCAGGGGTTGGTCAGCCCCAGCATTTT. Its protein product is CSASRGPGVGQPQHF.

The J gene is TRBJ2-5, the V gene TRBV20-1; 10 bases are a match to TRBD2. Germline CDR1 and CDR2: DFQATT and SNEGSKA (reference sequence). The CDR3 extends over 15 amino acids. V dropped 0 bases and J dropped 4; count of bases not matched to a gene: 5. In DNA form, the CDR3 reads TGCAGTGCTAGAGAGACGACTAGCGGGCGAGAGACCCAGTACTTC. Amino acid sequence: CSARETTSGRETQYF.

Only a few counts were recorded for this clonotype. The chain combines TRBV5-1 with TRBJ2-5; TRBD1 aligns across 7 bases. Germline loops: CDR1 SGHRS, CDR2 YFSETQ. V was clipped by 2 bases and J by 5 bases; unmatched bases: 12. The CDR3 is 16 residues long. CDR3 nucleotides: TGCGCCAGCAGCTTTAACAGGGGCCCCCTGGGGGAGACCCAGTACTTC. Its translation is CASSFNRGPLGETQYF.

In its sample, this clonotype was seen many times. The J gene is TRBJ2-5, the V gene TRBV6-2 or TRBV6-3, with D tentatively TRBD2 (6 bases). There are 14 residues in the CDR3. Between the trimmed V and J ends, which lost 0 bases and 3 bases, there was a span of 8 bases. Looked up from germline, CDR1 is MNHEY and CDR2 is SVGEGT. CDR3 in DNA: TGTGCCAGCAGTTACTCGGCTAGCGAAGAGACCCAGTACTTC. Amino acid sequence: CASSYSASEETQYF.

This rearrangement joins TRBV6-1 to TRBJ1-5; maybe TRBD1 (5 bases). CDR3 size: 15 residues. Trimming removed 4 bases from V and 7 bases from J, with 17 bases in between. Germline CDR1 reads MNHNS; CDR2 reads SASEGT. The CDR3 loop reads CASSVKAAGKQPQHF. The CDR3 DNA reads TGTGCCAGCAGTGTTAAGGCGGCAGGGAAACAGCCCCAGCATTTT.

At least ten counts were recorded for this clonotype. The chain uses TRBV15 and TRBJ1-1; unclear D gene. The CDR3 totals 13 residues. Germline V gene lookup returns CDR1 LNHNV and CDR2 YYDKDF (reference sequence). Between the trimmed V and J ends, which lost 1 base and 8 bases, there was a span of 11 bases. Here the CDR3 reads CATSRVSETEAFF. The CDR3 nucleotides read TGTGCCACCAGCAGAGTCAGCGAAACCGAAGCTTTCTTT.

This clonotype has only a few counts. The chain recombines TRBV13 with TRBJ2-1; 10 bases map to TRBD2. Trimming at V came to 3 bases and at J to 5 bases, leaving 13 bases not matched to a gene. From germline, CDR1 is PRHDT and CDR2 FYEKMQ (reference sequence). This CDR3 comprises 18 residues. The CDR3 sequence: CASSFRTSGDLFHNEQFF. CDR3 sequence (DNA): TGTGCCAGCAGCTTCCGGACTAGCGGTGATCTTTTCCACAATGAGCAGTTCTTC.

V usage is TRBV12-3 or TRBV12-4 and J usage is TRBJ2-2, with 11 nucleotides matching TRBD2. V lost 2 bases to trimming and J lost 0 bases; unmatched junction nucleotides: 8. The CDR3 is 19 residues long. DNA of the CDR3: TGTGCCAGCAGTTTACTGGCTAGCGGGAGGCATACGAACACCGGGGAGCTGTTTTTT. Translating gives CASSLLASGRHTNTGELFF.

This clonotype appeared a few times. This rearrangement joins TRBV7-8 to TRBJ2-3; 9 nucleotides align to TRBD2. This CDR3 comprises 17 residues. Germline CDR1 and CDR2: SGHVS and FQNEAQ. V lost 1 base to trimming and J lost 2 bases; unmatched junction nucleotides: 7. CDR3 DNA sequence: TGTGCCAGCAGCTTAGGATCTAGCGGGGCCATCACAGATACGCAGTATTTT. Translated, it gives CASSLGSSGAITDTQYF.

This clonotype was counted between two and nine times. The chain uses TRBV5-1 and TRBJ2-5, with unresolved D. The CDR3 is 14 amino acids. Germline CDR1 SGHRS, CDR2 YFSETQ. Deletions cut 1 base from V and 5 bases from J, with 12 bases between. The chain's CDR3 is CASSLSGVKETQYF. The CDR3 DNA reads as TGCGCCAGCAGCTTGTCGGGCGTGAAGGAGACCCAGTACTTC.